This TCR beta chain was sequenced during a study of shared clonotypes between healthy human individuals. Study summary: Donors had three CD4 naive, three CD4 memory, two CD8 naive and one CD8 memory plate apiece. Regarding the study as a whole: Shared clonotypes: 4.5% to 5% naive CD4, roughly 3.5% naive CD8, 2.3% memory CD4, 0.4% to 0.5% memory CD8. Rarefaction exposed incomplete sorted-subset sequencing despite large depth.

The investigators split CD4+ cells into a CD45RA+ naive subset and a CD45RA-negative memory subset. TCRdb keeps only in-frame clones here, not all; method: immunoSEQ multiplex PCR. This sample has more than 2,000,000 clones, with approximately 93% found just once. With regard to this clone: Its antigen is not identified.

The sequence was collected from a man aged 18 to 35 in good health. Some clones in this sample may be carry-over from other donors' samples. Sequencing was carried out using naive CD4+ T cells from PBMCs. As to subset: CD45RA+ positively selected.

This CDR3 reads CASSQEGGAGGTIQYF. As DNA, the CDR3 is TGCGCCAGCAGCCAAGAGGGAGGGGCCGGGGGGACCATTCAGTACTTC. This sequence joins TRBV4-1 and TRBJ2-4; 7 positions match TRBD2. The germline V gene has CDR1 MGHRA and CDR2 YSYEKL. Trimming cost V 0 bases and J 9 bases; bases outside gene matches: 11. CDR3 length equals 16 residues.